These T cell receptor beta chains were read from a single sample in a study of Graves' ophthalmopathy and Graves' hyperthyroidism. TCRdb ran MiXCR on the multiplex PCR reads and lists one entry per CDR3 protein. The repertoire holds approximately 160,000 distinct CDR3 sequences, roughly 36% seen once, with around 9.3% in the top ten. The sequencing sample was made of peripheral blood. The source of these receptors is a young man with Graves' ophthalmopathy. Both conserved end residues are part of each CDR3. The D gene is left open where the match is weak. Rows give clone size only sometimes, using once, few, many, or a class for an expanded clone.

v_call: TRBV7-3; d_call: .; clone_size: many; j_call: TRBJ2-2; cdr3_nt: TGTGCCAGCAGCTTATCGGTTAGCGGACACACCGGGGAGCTGTTTTTT; cdr3_aa: CASSLSVSGHTGELFF
v_call: TRBV15; d_call: .; clone_size: .; j_call: TRBJ1-2; cdr3_nt: TGTGCCACCAGCAGTCCGGGACGGTATGGCTACACCTTC; cdr3_aa: CATSSPGRYGYTF
v_call: TRBV12-3/TRBV12-4; d_call: .; clone_size: many; j_call: TRBJ2-5; cdr3_nt: TGTGCCAGCAGTTTAGCGCAGGGTGGGGAGACCCAGTACTTC; cdr3_aa: CASSLAQGGETQYF
v_call: TRBV20-1; d_call: .; clone_size: many; j_call: TRBJ1-1; cdr3_nt: TGCAGTGCTATTAAGGAGAACACTGAAGCTTTCTTT; cdr3_aa: CSAIKENTEAFF
v_call: TRBV5-1; d_call: .; clone_size: many; j_call: TRBJ1-3; cdr3_nt: TGCGCCAGCAGCTACATGAGTTTGCAGAACTCTGGAAACACCATATATTTT; cdr3_aa: CASSYMSLQNSGNTIYF
v_call: TRBV24-1; d_call: TRBD2; clone_size: many; j_call: TRBJ2-5; cdr3_nt: TGTGCCACCAGTGCCAGGAGCGGGAGAAGACGAGAGACCCAGTACTTC; cdr3_aa: CATSARSGRRRETQYF
v_call: TRBV30; d_call: TRBD1; clone_size: many; j_call: TRBJ1-1; cdr3_nt: TGTGCCTGGCTCCCGGGACAGCTGAACACTGAAGCTTTCTTT; cdr3_aa: CAWLPGQLNTEAFF
v_call: TRBV19; d_call: .; clone_size: .; j_call: TRBJ2-5; cdr3_nt: TGTGCCAGTAGTTCCCTCCCCTTGGGGACCCAGTACTTC; cdr3_aa: CASSSLPLGTQYF
v_call: TRBV19; d_call: TRBD1; clone_size: .; j_call: TRBJ1-5; cdr3_nt: TGTGCCAGTATCCCCGACAGGGCAAGCAATCAGCCCCAGCATTTT; cdr3_aa: CASIPDRASNQPQHF
v_call: TRBV18; d_call: TRBD1; clone_size: .; j_call: TRBJ1-1; cdr3_nt: TGTGCCAGCTCACCTTCGGGACAGGGGACTGAAGCTTTCTTT; cdr3_aa: CASSPSGQGTEAFF
v_call: TRBV4-1; d_call: .; clone_size: many; j_call: TRBJ2-5; cdr3_nt: TGCGCCAGCAGCCAAGAGCCGGGCTCGCCCCAGGGGACCCAGTACTTC; cdr3_aa: CASSQEPGSPQGTQYF
v_call: TRBV6-5; d_call: TRBD2; clone_size: few; j_call: TRBJ2-7; cdr3_nt: TGTGCCAGCAGTTACGCGACTAGCGGGATCGGCGAGCAGTACTTC; cdr3_aa: CASSYATSGIGEQYF
v_call: TRBV18; d_call: .; clone_size: many; j_call: TRBJ2-5; cdr3_nt: TGTGCCAGCTCATCCCGGACGGAGAAAGAGACCCAGTACTTC; cdr3_aa: CASSSRTEKETQYF
v_call: TRBV12-3/TRBV12-4; d_call: .; clone_size: many; j_call: TRBJ1-2; cdr3_nt: TGTGCCAGCAGTTTCTTAGGGTTGGGGCGAAGTTCTATGGGCTACACCTTC; cdr3_aa: CASSFLGLGRSSMGYTF
v_call: TRBV24-1; d_call: .; clone_size: few; j_call: TRBJ2-7; cdr3_nt: TGTGCCACCAGTGATACCAATAACGAGCAGTACTTC; cdr3_aa: CATSDTNNEQYF
v_call: TRBV10-3; d_call: .; clone_size: .; j_call: TRBJ2-2; cdr3_nt: TGTGCCAGCATCCAGGAGGTTCCCGGGGAGCTGTTTTTT; cdr3_aa: CASIQEVPGELFF
v_call: TRBV11-2; d_call: TRBD2; clone_size: .; j_call: TRBJ2-7; cdr3_nt: TGTGCCAGCAGCTTAGGAGGGACTAGCGGAGGATCCTACGAGCAGTACTTC; cdr3_aa: CASSLGGTSGGSYEQYF
v_call: TRBV6-6; d_call: TRBD2; clone_size: many; j_call: TRBJ2-7; cdr3_nt: TGTGCCAGCAGTCCAGAGACTAGCGGGAGCTACGAGCAGTACTTC; cdr3_aa: CASSPETSGSYEQYF
v_call: TRBV7-2; d_call: .; clone_size: .; j_call: TRBJ2-7; cdr3_nt: TGTGCCAGCAGCCCCAACTCGGACGAGCAGTACTTC; cdr3_aa: CASSPNSDEQYF
v_call: TRBV7-2; d_call: .; clone_size: many; j_call: TRBJ1-5; cdr3_nt: TGTGCCAGCAGCTCCCCGGACAGAAGCCATCTGCCCCAGCATTTT; cdr3_aa: CASSSPDRSHLPQHF
v_call: TRBV20-1; d_call: .; clone_size: .; j_call: TRBJ2-7; cdr3_nt: TGCAGTGCTCAGGATCGAAGGGACGAGCAGTACTTC; cdr3_aa: CSAQDRRDEQYF
v_call: TRBV6-1; d_call: TRBD2; clone_size: many; j_call: TRBJ2-3; cdr3_nt: TGTGCCAGCAGTGGGGGACTAGCGGGATGGGCAGATACGCAGTATTTT; cdr3_aa: CASSGGLAGWADTQYF
v_call: TRBV6-2/TRBV6-3; d_call: .; clone_size: many; j_call: TRBJ2-7; cdr3_nt: TGTGCCAGCAGTTCCGACCCTAGCCGCCCAAGGGAGCAGTACTTC; cdr3_aa: CASSSDPSRPREQYF
v_call: TRBV12-3/TRBV12-4; d_call: .; clone_size: .; j_call: TRBJ1-3; cdr3_nt: TGTGCCAGCGCCAAGGGGAGTTCTGGAAACACCATATATTTT; cdr3_aa: CASAKGSSGNTIYF
v_call: TRBV30; d_call: .; clone_size: many; j_call: TRBJ2-7; cdr3_nt: TGTGCCTGGAACCTCGGGACTTCTCCCTACGAGCAGTACTTC; cdr3_aa: CAWNLGTSPYEQYF
v_call: TRBV24-1; d_call: TRBD2; clone_size: .; j_call: TRBJ2-5; cdr3_nt: TGTGCCACCAGTGATCCGGCGGACGGGAGGCAAGAGACCCAGTACTTC; cdr3_aa: CATSDPADGRQETQYF
v_call: TRBV12-3/TRBV12-4; d_call: .; clone_size: .; j_call: TRBJ2-2; cdr3_nt: TGTGCCAGCAGCACCGAGGACAGATTTAACACCGGGGAGCTGTTTTTT; cdr3_aa: CASSTEDRFNTGELFF
v_call: TRBV12-5; d_call: .; clone_size: .; j_call: TRBJ2-5; cdr3_nt: TGTGCTAGTGGTTTGTCACCCCAAGAGACCCAGTACTTC; cdr3_aa: CASGLSPQETQYF
v_call: TRBV5-1; d_call: .; clone_size: many; j_call: TRBJ1-1; cdr3_nt: TGCGCCAGCAGCTTGTCTCGGACATCCCCGAGGGGAACTGAAGCTTTCTTT; cdr3_aa: CASSLSRTSPRGTEAFF
v_call: TRBV24-1; d_call: TRBD2; clone_size: .; j_call: TRBJ2-7; cdr3_nt: TGTGCCACCAGTCCTGCCGGGGGGACCCCCTACGAGCAGTACTTC; cdr3_aa: CATSPAGGTPYEQYF
v_call: TRBV28; d_call: .; clone_size: .; j_call: TRBJ1-1; cdr3_nt: TGTGCCAGCAGTCGAGATAAGACCGTCAACACTGAAGCTTTCTTT; cdr3_aa: CASSRDKTVNTEAFF
v_call: TRBV12-3/TRBV12-4; d_call: .; clone_size: .; j_call: TRBJ2-2; cdr3_nt: TGTGCCAGCAGCTCACTAGGAACCGGGGAGCTGTTTTTT; cdr3_aa: CASSSLGTGELFF
v_call: TRBV7-2; d_call: TRBD2; clone_size: medium-sized; j_call: TRBJ2-7; cdr3_nt: TGTGCCAGCAGCACGGGACTAGCGGGGGTCTACGAGCAGTACTTC; cdr3_aa: CASSTGLAGVYEQYF
v_call: TRBV6-2/TRBV6-3; d_call: .; clone_size: .; j_call: TRBJ2-3; cdr3_nt: TGTGCCAGCACTGGAGGAGGCCACCCCACAGATACGCAGTATTTT; cdr3_aa: CASTGGGHPTDTQYF
v_call: TRBV7-2; d_call: .; clone_size: few; j_call: TRBJ2-5; cdr3_nt: TGTGCCAGCAGCTTAGGCCCTTGGGGAGGAGAGACCCAGTACTTC; cdr3_aa: CASSLGPWGGETQYF
v_call: TRBV12-3/TRBV12-4; d_call: .; clone_size: many; j_call: TRBJ2-5; cdr3_nt: TGTGCCAGCAACAAACGGGGGGCGCGGGGGCAAGAGACCCAGTACTTC; cdr3_aa: CASNKRGARGQETQYF
v_call: TRBV6-5; d_call: .; clone_size: many; j_call: TRBJ1-2; cdr3_nt: TGTGCCAGCAGTTACTCTCAGGGTTATGGCTACACCTTC; cdr3_aa: CASSYSQGYGYTF
v_call: TRBV30; d_call: .; clone_size: many; j_call: TRBJ1-1; cdr3_nt: TGTGCCTGGAGCCCCTTACTTTGGGACATGAACACTGAAGCTTTCTTT; cdr3_aa: CAWSPLLWDMNTEAFF
v_call: TRBV7-2; d_call: .; clone_size: .; j_call: TRBJ2-7; cdr3_nt: TGTGCCAGCAGCTTAGCGGTTGGCGGGATCGAGCAGTACTTC; cdr3_aa: CASSLAVGGIEQYF
v_call: TRBV27; d_call: .; clone_size: .; j_call: TRBJ2-4; cdr3_nt: TGTGCCAGCAGCCTCAGCGGAGCCAAAAACATTCAGTACTTC; cdr3_aa: CASSLSGAKNIQYF
v_call: TRBV11-2; d_call: TRBD2; clone_size: many; j_call: TRBJ2-7; cdr3_nt: TGTGCCAGCAGCTTGCACCTAGCGGGCCCTAACGAGCAGTACTTC; cdr3_aa: CASSLHLAGPNEQYF
v_call: TRBV12-3/TRBV12-4; d_call: .; clone_size: many; j_call: TRBJ1-1; cdr3_nt: TGTGCCAGCAGGTCAATCCGGGGGGGGTCCCCGACCACTGAAGCTTTCTTT; cdr3_aa: CASRSIRGGSPTTEAFF
v_call: TRBV15; d_call: .; clone_size: once; j_call: TRBJ1-2; cdr3_nt: TGTGCCACCAGCAGAGATAATTCAGGTGGCTACACCTTC; cdr3_aa: CATSRDNSGGYTF
v_call: TRBV4-2; d_call: .; clone_size: .; j_call: TRBJ1-2; cdr3_nt: TGTGCCAGCAGCCAAGTAGGCAGTCTCTATGGCTACACCTTC; cdr3_aa: CASSQVGSLYGYTF
v_call: TRBV20-1; d_call: .; clone_size: many; j_call: TRBJ1-6; cdr3_nt: TGCAGTGCTAGAGAGCGGGGGCAGTGGAGCTCCTATAATTCACCCCTCCACTTT; cdr3_aa: CSARERGQWSSYNSPLHF
v_call: TRBV30; d_call: .; clone_size: .; j_call: TRBJ1-2; cdr3_nt: TGTGCCTGGAGAGGATCGGCTAACTATGGCTACACCTTC; cdr3_aa: CAWRGSANYGYTF
v_call: TRBV6-1; d_call: .; clone_size: .; j_call: TRBJ1-5; cdr3_nt: TGTGCCAGCAGACCGGGAACGGGAGGCAATCAGCCCCAGCATTTT; cdr3_aa: CASRPGTGGNQPQHF
v_call: TRBV12-3/TRBV12-4; d_call: .; clone_size: .; j_call: TRBJ1-2; cdr3_nt: TGTGCCAGCAGCCTCCAGGGAGCTAACTATGGCTACACCTTC; cdr3_aa: CASSLQGANYGYTF
v_call: TRBV7-8; d_call: .; clone_size: many; j_call: TRBJ2-7; cdr3_nt: TGTGCCAGCAGCTTAACGACGACTAGCTACGAGCAGTACTTC; cdr3_aa: CASSLTTTSYEQYF
v_call: TRBV12-3/TRBV12-4; d_call: .; clone_size: many; j_call: TRBJ2-6; cdr3_nt: TGTGCCAGCAGTTTATCGTCGTCTGGGGCCAACGTCCTGACTTTC; cdr3_aa: CASSLSSSGANVLTF
v_call: TRBV6-5; d_call: TRBD1; clone_size: many; j_call: TRBJ2-7; cdr3_nt: TGTGCCAGCAGCCAAATCGGGACAGGGTTTACAGAGCAGTACTTC; cdr3_aa: CASSQIGTGFTEQYF
v_call: TRBV15; d_call: .; clone_size: once; j_call: TRBJ2-7; cdr3_nt: TGTGCCACCAGCAGATGGTCGGGGGTCGCCTACGAGCAGTACTTC; cdr3_aa: CATSRWSGVAYEQYF
v_call: TRBV7-2; d_call: .; clone_size: .; j_call: TRBJ2-5; cdr3_nt: TGTGCCAGCAGCTTAGCGCCGGGAACGGAGACCCAGTACTTC; cdr3_aa: CASSLAPGTETQYF
v_call: TRBV12-3/TRBV12-4; d_call: TRBD1; clone_size: .; j_call: TRBJ1-2; cdr3_nt: TGTGCCAGCACCGTGGGACAGGTAAATTATGGCTACACCTTC; cdr3_aa: CASTVGQVNYGYTF
v_call: TRBV6-4; d_call: TRBD1; clone_size: many; j_call: TRBJ1-2; cdr3_nt: TGTGCCAGCAGTGACTCTGACAGGGGGGTCAACTATGGCTACACCTTC; cdr3_aa: CASSDSDRGVNYGYTF
v_call: TRBV12-3/TRBV12-4; d_call: .; clone_size: many; j_call: TRBJ1-1; cdr3_nt: TGTGCCAGCAGGAGACTGAACACTGAAGCTTTCTTT; cdr3_aa: CASRRLNTEAFF
v_call: TRBV6-5; d_call: .; clone_size: many; j_call: TRBJ1-1; cdr3_nt: TGTGCCAGCAGGGTACAGGAGGAGAACACTGAAGCTTTCTTT; cdr3_aa: CASRVQEENTEAFF
v_call: TRBV30; d_call: .; clone_size: many; j_call: TRBJ1-2; cdr3_nt: TGTGCCTGGAACACAGGGTACTATGGCTACACCTTC; cdr3_aa: CAWNTGYYGYTF
v_call: TRBV9; d_call: .; clone_size: many; j_call: TRBJ2-5; cdr3_nt: TGTGCCAGCAGCGTAGGGACAGAACAAGAGACCCAGTACTTC; cdr3_aa: CASSVGTEQETQYF
v_call: TRBV7-2; d_call: .; clone_size: many; j_call: TRBJ1-1; cdr3_nt: TGTGCCAGCAGCCTTAGGACCGGCGCCCCTGAAGCTTTCTTT; cdr3_aa: CASSLRTGAPEAFF